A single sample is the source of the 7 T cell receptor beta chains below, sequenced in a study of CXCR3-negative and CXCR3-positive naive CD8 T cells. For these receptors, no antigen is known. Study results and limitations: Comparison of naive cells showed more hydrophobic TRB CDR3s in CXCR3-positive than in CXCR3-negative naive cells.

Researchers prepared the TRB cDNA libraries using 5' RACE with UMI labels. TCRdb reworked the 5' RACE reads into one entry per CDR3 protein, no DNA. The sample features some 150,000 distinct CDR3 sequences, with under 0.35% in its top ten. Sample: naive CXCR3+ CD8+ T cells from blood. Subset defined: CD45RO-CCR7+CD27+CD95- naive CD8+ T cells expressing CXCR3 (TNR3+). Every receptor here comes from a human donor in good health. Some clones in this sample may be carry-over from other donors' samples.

CDR3 region: CASSAETYITPNYGYTF. The chain recombines TRBV6-5 with TRBJ1-2. CDR1 MNHEY and CDR2 SVGAGI come from the germline V gene. The CDR3 has 17 residues.

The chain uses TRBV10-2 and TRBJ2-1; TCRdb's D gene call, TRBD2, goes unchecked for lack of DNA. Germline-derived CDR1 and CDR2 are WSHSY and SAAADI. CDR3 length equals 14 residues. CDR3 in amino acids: CASSPALAGGEQFF.

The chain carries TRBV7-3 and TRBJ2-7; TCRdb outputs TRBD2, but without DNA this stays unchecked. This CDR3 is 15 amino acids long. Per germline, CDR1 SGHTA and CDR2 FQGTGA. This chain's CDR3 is CASSFGSGRSYEQYF.

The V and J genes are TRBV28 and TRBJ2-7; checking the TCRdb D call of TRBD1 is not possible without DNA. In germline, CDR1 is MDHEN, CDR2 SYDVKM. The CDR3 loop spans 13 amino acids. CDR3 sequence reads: CASSWAGLGEQYF.

The CDR3 loop reads CASSLGSHNEQFF. This chain joins TRBV7-9 and TRBJ2-1. Germline V gene sequence: CDR1 SEHNR, CDR2 FQNEAQ (reference sequence). The CDR3 contains 13 residues. The full variable domain, rest sourced from reference TRBV7-9 and TRBJ2-1, is DTGVSQNPRHKITKRGQNVTFRCDPISEHNRLYWYRQTLGQGPEFLTYFQNEAQLEKSRLLSDRFSAERPKGSFSTLEIQRTEQGDSAMYLCASSLGSHNEQFFGPGTRLTVL.

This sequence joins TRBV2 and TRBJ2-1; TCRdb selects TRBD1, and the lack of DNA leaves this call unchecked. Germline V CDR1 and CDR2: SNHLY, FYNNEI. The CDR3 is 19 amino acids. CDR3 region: CASSERDRVKLIGTNEQFF.

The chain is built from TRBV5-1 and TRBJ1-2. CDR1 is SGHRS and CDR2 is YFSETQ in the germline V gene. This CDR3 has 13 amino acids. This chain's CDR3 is CASSLGRAEGYTF.